The rows below give T cell receptor beta chains drawn from one sample of a study of control samples from healthy donors and cancer patients. The assay was immunoSEQ multiplex PCR, and TCRdb's table has in-frame clones only and misses some. The profile shows about 180,000 clones, 90% of them singletons. Sequencing was carried out using blood. The source is a woman aged 45 to 65 in good health. Both conserved end residues are part of each CDR3. D genes are given only for firm matches. Only part of the rows carry a size: once, few, many, or a class if the clone is expanded.

clone size	D gene	J gene	V gene	CDR3 DNA	CDR3 protein
-	TRBD1	TRBJ1-2	TRBV19	TGTGCCAGTAGTAGGGGACAGCTCAGTGTCTATGGCTACACCTTC	CASSRGQLSVYGYTF
-	TRBD2	TRBJ2-7	TRBV7-8	TGTGCCAGCAGCTTAGTGGGACTAGGCCCCTACGAGCAGTACTTC	CASSLVGLGPYEQYF
-	-	TRBJ2-4	TRBV4-1	TGCGCCAGCAGCCAGGGACGGGCGATAAGTGCCAAAAACATTCAGTACTTC	CASSQGRAISAKNIQYF
-	TRBD1	TRBJ2-6	TRBV28	TGTGCCACCACCCCCGGGACAGGGGATGTCAGCTCTGGGGCCAACGTCCTGACTTTC	CATTPGTGDVSSGANVLTF
-	-	TRBJ1-2	TRBV5-1	TGCGCCAGCAGCGCGGGACGCGACTATGGCTACACCTTC	CASSAGRDYGYTF
-	-	TRBJ2-2	TRBV7-6	TGTGCCAGCAGCTTAACCCAGGGAAGGGCTCGCTGGGAGCTGTTTTTT	CASSLTQGRARWELFF
-	TRBD1	TRBJ1-5	TRBV6-2/TRBV6-3	TGTGCCAGCAGTTCTAGGGGATGGGACAGGGGGCTGGGACAGCCCCAGCATTTT	CASSSRGWDRGLGQPQHF
-	-	TRBJ1-2	TRBV12-5	TGTGCTAGTGGTTTGGGGGGCAAGTATGGCTACACCTTC	CASGLGGKYGYTF
-	-	TRBJ1-6	TRBV7-2	TGTGCCAGCAGCTTTGGACAGCGAAATTCACCCCTCCACTTT	CASSFGQRNSPLHF
once	-	TRBJ1-4	TRBV19	TGTGCCAGTAGAAGGCACCTAAATGAAAAACTGTTTTTT	CASRRHLNEKLFF
-	TRBD2	TRBJ2-5	TRBV24-1	TGTGCCACCAGTGCCGGGACTAGCGGGAGGCAAGAGACCCAGTACTTC	CATSAGTSGRQETQYF
-	-	TRBJ2-1	TRBV12-3/TRBV12-4	TGTGCCAGCAGTTTCGAGGGTTTCAATGAGCAGTTCTTC	CASSFEGFNEQFF
once	-	TRBJ2-6	TRBV7-2	TGTGCCAGCAGCTTCCAGGGTTCCAACGTCCTGACTTTC	CASSFQGSNVLTF
-	-	TRBJ2-1	TRBV3-1/TRBV3-2	TGTGCCAGCAGCCAAGCTACTCGGAATGAGCAGTTCTTC	CASSQATRNEQFF
-	-	TRBJ2-1	TRBV5-1	TGCGCCAGCAGCTTGGCCGGCAGCGAATACAATGAGCAGTTCTTC	CASSLAGSEYNEQFF
-	TRBD1	TRBJ2-7	TRBV7-2	TGTGCCAGCAGCCCTCAGGGGGCGCGATACGAGCAGTACTTC	CASSPQGARYEQYF
-	TRBD2	TRBJ2-7	TRBV5-1	TGCGCCAGCAGCTCAATGACTAGCGGGAGGAACTACGAGCAGTACTTC	CASSSMTSGRNYEQYF
-	-	TRBJ2-1	TRBV7-2	TGTGCCAGCAGCTTAAGTACGCCGTACAATGAGCAGTTCTTC	CASSLSTPYNEQFF
-	-	TRBJ1-2	TRBV10-3	TGTGCCTCCTCTCGAGACGACTATGGCTACACCTTC	CASSRDDYGYTF
-	-	TRBJ2-6	TRBV19	TGTGCCAGTACGCCTGGGGCCAACGTCCTGACTTTC	CASTPGANVLTF
few	-	TRBJ2-7	TRBV18	TGTGCCAGCTCACCTCCGAAGAACCCCTACGAGCAGTACTTC	CASSPPKNPYEQYF
-	-	TRBJ1-6	TRBV6-5	TGTGCCAGCAGGGGAAGGCTTGATACACCCCTCCACTTT	CASRGRLDTPLHF
once	-	TRBJ1-5	TRBV15	TGTGCCACCAGCAGAGATCCAGGAGTCGATCAGCCCCAGCATTTT	CATSRDPGVDQPQHF
once	-	TRBJ1-1	TRBV6-4	TGTGCCAGCAGTGTTCGACTTGGAACTGAAGCTTTCTTT	CASSVRLGTEAFF